This entry is about one T cell receptor beta chain. Its specificity is unknown. The source of the sample is a study of OX40 agonist ivuxolimab in advanced cancers. Study-level results: By week 6 at 0.1 to 3.0 mg/kg, blood CD4+ and CD8+ T cells had expanded clonally.

The protocol was immunoSEQ multiplex PCR, while the TCRdb copy is restricted to in-frame clones and leaves out a portion. The sample yields around 17,000 clones, over 90% seen once. Trimming took off 0 bases at V and 2 bases at J, with 11 bases between the two ends. Per germline, CDR1 SGHDT and CDR2 YYEEEE. This CDR3 has 15 residues. This TCR was recovered from an adult with an advanced solid tumor such as melanoma, head and neck, liver or kidney cancer. J is TRBJ1-2 and V is TRBV5-6, with D tentatively TRBD1 (5 bases). The sample consisted of CD4+ or CD8+ T cells sorted from blood, taken in a trial of the OX40 agonist ivuxolimab. This CDR3 reads CASSLAGLLNYGYTF. The CDR3 DNA reads as TGTGCCAGCAGCTTGGCGGGACTCCTAAACTATGGCTACACCTTC.